Listed here are 14 T cell receptor beta chains from one sample, sequenced in a study of blood T cells in healthy people across ages. Together with a sample-barcoded 5' primer, a J-beta primer mix was included in a second PCR lasting about 7 to 11 cycles. TCRdb re-called the 5' RACE reads through MiXCR, storing one row per CDR3 protein. This sample carries some 1,500,000 distinct CDR3 sequences, approximately 43% of them seen once, and the ten largest clones take roughly 3.7%. The source material was blood. Receptor source: a woman aged 18-29 years in good health.

This clonotype occurred many times. The chain links TRBV12-3 or TRBV12-4 to TRBJ2-7; perhaps D is TRBD1 or TRBD2 (6 bases each). The CDR3 contains 15 residues. The V and J ends lost 1 base and 3 bases respectively, with 13 bases between them. The CDR3 DNA is TGTGCCAGCAGTTTAGGACCGGGGGCCGACTACGAGCAGTACTTC. Translated, it gives CASSLGPGADYEQYF.

This chain uses TRBV11-2 with TRBJ2-1; D ambiguous. The CDR3 totals 13 residues. Trimming pared 2 bases from V and 7 bases from J, leaving 9 bases between. The germline gives CDR1 SGHAT, CDR2 FQNNGV. CDR3 DNA: TGTGCCAGCAGCTTAACTTGGCTTAATGAGCAGTTCTTC. As protein: CASSLTWLNEQFF. Full variable domain (rest looked up from reference TRBV11-2 and TRBJ2-1): EAGVAQSPRYKIIEKRQSVAFWCNPISGHATLYWYQQILGQGPKLLIQFQNNGVVDDSQLPKDRFSAERLKGVDSTLKIQPAKLEDSAVYLCASSLTWLNEQFFGPGTRLTVL.

V usage is TRBV12-3 or TRBV12-4 and J usage is TRBJ1-2; D unresolved. The CDR3 extends over 14 amino acids. V was cut by 4 bases and J by 8 bases, with 17 bases left in between. CDR3 nucleotides: TGTGCCAGCAGTTCCAAGACCGCGCCCTTGGGCTACACCTTC. Translated, it gives CASSSKTAPLGYTF.

This chain connects TRBV7-8 to TRBJ1-1; no clear D gene. The CDR3 is made up of 14 amino acids. Trimming cost V 8 bases and J 0 bases, with 13 bases left between them. Germline values: CDR1 SGHVS, CDR2 FQNEAQ. Here the CDR3 reads CASRGRLMNTEAFF. The DNA of the CDR3 is TGTGCCAGCCGTGGCAGACTCATGAACACTGAAGCTTTCTTT.

This clonotype was found a few times. The rearrangement uses TRBV11-2 and TRBJ2-5; TRBD2 is a possible D gene (6 bases). Trimming left V 6 bases short and J 5 bases short, with 16 bases between. The CDR3 sequence is 14 residues long. The germline gives CDR1 SGHAT, CDR2 FQNNGV. The CDR3 coding sequence is TGTGCCAGCAGATCCCCTGGCGGGGTGGAGACCCAGTACTTC. It encodes CASRSPGGVETQYF.

The sample holds a few counts of this clonotype. The rearrangement links TRBV6-1 to TRBJ2-1; 10 nucleotides agree with TRBD2. Germline V gives CDR1 MNHNS, CDR2 SASEGT. V trimming: 1 base; J trimming: 8 bases; junction bases outside the gene matches: 11. The CDR3 spans 17 residues. The CDR3 reads CASSEEAGGMFTDEQFF. CDR3 coding DNA: TGTGCCAGCAGTGAAGAAGCGGGGGGGATGTTTACGGATGAGCAGTTCTTC.

CDR3 sequence (DNA): TGTGCCAGCAGGGGGGGACTAGCGGGGTTTATATCCTACAATGAGCAGTTCTTC. Its translation: CASRGGLAGFISYNEQFF. This chain connects TRBV12-3 or TRBV12-4 to TRBJ2-1; 13 nucleotides match TRBD2. This CDR3 is 18 amino acids long. Losses at the gene ends were 6 bases for V and 1 base for J; bases not matched to a gene: 9.

The rearrangement uses TRBV29-1 and TRBJ2-3; 9 bases are a match to TRBD2. V was clipped by 7 bases and J by 6 bases; unmatched bases: 8. CDR1 SQVTM and CDR2 ANQGSEA come from the germline V gene. The length of the CDR3 is 13 residues. This chain's CDR3 is CSASSGGWDTQYF. The CDR3 DNA reads TGCAGCGCCAGCAGCGGGGGGTGGGATACGCAGTATTTT.

With respect to this clonotype: This clone may be a read error of a much larger clone one base away. This chain connects TRBV5-1 to TRBJ2-5; tentative D call: TRBD1 (5 bases). The V and J ends lost 5 bases and 3 bases respectively, with 11 bases between them. There are 13 residues in the CDR3. The V gene's germline CDR1 is SGHRS and CDR2 YFSETQ. The CDR3 DNA is TGCGCCAGCAGGCGCCAGGGTGAAGAGACCCAGTACTTC. This encodes CASRRQGEETQYF.

The rearrangement links TRBV27 to TRBJ2-4; TRBD1 matches 8 bases. The tail of the sequence fits TRBJ2-7 better, so the J call may be wrong. Per the germline V gene, CDR1 is MNHEY and CDR2 is SMNVEV (reference sequence). This CDR3 contains 15 residues. CDR3 in amino acids: CASSSWTGLTYEQYF. In DNA, the CDR3 is TGTGCCAGCAGTTCATGGACAGGGCTCACCTACGAGCAGTACTTC.

The chain joins TRBV30 to TRBJ2-2; D possibly matches TRBD1 or TRBD2 (5 bases each). The germline V gene has CDR1 GTSNPN and CDR2 SVGIG (reference sequence). The V and J ends lost 8 bases and 1 base respectively, with 8 bases between them. This CDR3 is built from 12 residues. DNA of the CDR3: TGTGCCCGGGACGGGAACACCGGGGAGCTGTTTTTT. This encodes CARDGNTGELFF.

This clonotype turned up a few times. The chain uses TRBV29-1 and TRBJ2-7, with TRBD2 matching 11 bases. The CDR3 length is 15 residues. The V segment lost 6 bases and the J segment 2 bases; nucleotides outside the gene matches: 9. Germline CDR1 is SQVTM and CDR2 is ANQGSEA. For the CDR3, the DNA is TGCAGCGTGGATACCGGGACTAGCGGCGCCTACGAGCAGTACTTC. Translated: CSVDTGTSGAYEQYF.

The chain couples TRBV6-6 to TRBJ2-1; 12 nucleotides match TRBD2. CDR3 size: 14 residues. Per germline, CDR1 MNHNY and CDR2 SVGAGI (reference sequence). V lost 6 bases and J lost 9; bases outside the gene matches: 6. The CDR3 DNA sequence: TGTGCCAGCAGCCGGACTAGCGGGATGGTTGAGCAGTTCTTC. It codes for CASSRTSGMVEQFF.

The V call is TRBV15, the J call TRBJ2-3; D remains unclear. The CDR3 runs 14 residues. Deletions cut 3 bases from V and 3 bases from J, with 10 bases between. Germline-derived CDR1 and CDR2 are LNHNV and YYDKDF (reference sequence). CDR3 in amino acids: CATSSRRETDTQYF. For the CDR3, the DNA is TGTGCCACCAGCAGCAGGAGAGAGACAGATACGCAGTATTTT.